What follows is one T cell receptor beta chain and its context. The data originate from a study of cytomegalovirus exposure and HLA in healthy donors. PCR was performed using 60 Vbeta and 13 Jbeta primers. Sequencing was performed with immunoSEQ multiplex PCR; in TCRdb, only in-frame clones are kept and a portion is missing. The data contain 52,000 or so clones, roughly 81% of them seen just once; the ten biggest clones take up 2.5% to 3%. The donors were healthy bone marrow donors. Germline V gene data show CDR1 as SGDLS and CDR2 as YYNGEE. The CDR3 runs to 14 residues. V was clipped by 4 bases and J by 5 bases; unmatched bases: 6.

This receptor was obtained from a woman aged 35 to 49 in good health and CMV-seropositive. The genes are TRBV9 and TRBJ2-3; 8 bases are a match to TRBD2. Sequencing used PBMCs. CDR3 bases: TGTGCCAGCAGCCCGTCCCGGGGGGGAGATACGCAGTATTTT. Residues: CASSPSRGGDTQYF.